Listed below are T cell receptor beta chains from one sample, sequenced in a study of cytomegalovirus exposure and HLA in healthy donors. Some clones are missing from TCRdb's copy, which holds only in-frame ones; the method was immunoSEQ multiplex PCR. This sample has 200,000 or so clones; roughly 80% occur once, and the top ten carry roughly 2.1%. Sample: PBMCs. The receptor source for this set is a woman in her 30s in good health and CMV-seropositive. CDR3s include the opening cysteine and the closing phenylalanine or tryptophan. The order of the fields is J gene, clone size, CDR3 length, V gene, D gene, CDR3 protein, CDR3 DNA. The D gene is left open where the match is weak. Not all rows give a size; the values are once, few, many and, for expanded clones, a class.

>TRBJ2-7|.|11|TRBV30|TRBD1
CAWGTGVEQYF
TGTGCCTGGGGGACAGGGGTCGAGCAGTACTTC
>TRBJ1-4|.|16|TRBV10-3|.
CAISEKRGGGNEKLFF
TGTGCCATCAGTGAGAAGAGAGGGGGTGGGAATGAAAAACTGTTTTTT
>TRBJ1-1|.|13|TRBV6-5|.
CASSRQENTEAFF
TGTGCCAGCAGCCGACAGGAAAACACTGAAGCTTTCTTT
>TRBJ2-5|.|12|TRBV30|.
CAWSVGEETQYF
TGTGCCTGGAGTGTAGGGGAAGAGACCCAGTACTTC
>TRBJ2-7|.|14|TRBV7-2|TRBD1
CASSPQGTIYEQYF
TGTGCCAGCAGCCCACAGGGGACAATCTACGAGCAGTACTTC
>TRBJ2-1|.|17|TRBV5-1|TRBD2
CASTRGSGGSSYNEQFF
TGCGCCAGCACCAGGGGTAGCGGGGGAAGCTCCTACAATGAGCAGTTCTTC
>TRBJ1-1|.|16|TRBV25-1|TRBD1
CASSPRSQGAGTEAFF
TGTGCCAGCAGTCCTCGAAGCCAGGGGGCCGGCACTGAAGCTTTCTTT
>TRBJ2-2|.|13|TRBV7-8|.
CASSLWRAGELFF
TGTGCCAGCAGCCTATGGAGGGCCGGGGAGCTGTTTTTT
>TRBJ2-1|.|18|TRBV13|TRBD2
CASSLGVPSGGGYNEQFF
TGTGCCAGCAGCTTAGGGGTCCCTAGCGGGGGGGGCTACAATGAGCAGTTCTTC
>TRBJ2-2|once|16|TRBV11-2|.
CASSPGDRSFPGELFF
TGTGCCAGCAGCCCAGGGGACCGATCCTTCCCCGGGGAGCTGTTTTTT
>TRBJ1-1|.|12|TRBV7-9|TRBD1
CSGGQDNTEAFF
TGTTCCGGGGGACAGGATAACACTGAAGCTTTCTTT
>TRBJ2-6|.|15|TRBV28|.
CASCFRLPEDSVLTF
TGTGCCAGCTGTTTCCGACTCCCTGAGGATTCCGTCCTGACTTTC
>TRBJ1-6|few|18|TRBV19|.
CASSPSTLKQGRNSPLHF
TGTGCCAGTAGTCCTTCCACGCTCAAACAGGGTCGGAATTCACCCCTCCACTTT
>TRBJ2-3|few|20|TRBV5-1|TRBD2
CASSPEVGGGPPASTDTQYF
TGCGCCAGCAGCCCGGAGGTTGGCGGGGGGCCGCCCGCTAGCACAGATACGCAGTATTTT
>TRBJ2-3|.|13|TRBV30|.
CAWDRVYTDTQYF
TGTGCCTGGGATCGTGTCTACACAGATACGCAGTATTTT
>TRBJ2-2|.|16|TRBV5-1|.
CASQFGPRGFTGELFF
TGCGCCAGCCAGTTCGGACCAAGGGGTTTCACCGGGGAGCTGTTTTTT
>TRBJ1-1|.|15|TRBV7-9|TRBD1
CASSLGWTGNTEAFF
TGTGCCAGCAGCTTAGGTTGGACAGGTAACACTGAAGCTTTCTTT
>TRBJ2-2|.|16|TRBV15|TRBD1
CATSRERQGNAGELFF
TGTGCCACCAGCAGAGAGAGACAGGGGAATGCCGGGGAGCTGTTTTTT
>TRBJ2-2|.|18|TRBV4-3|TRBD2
CASSQGTSGSPRDGELFF
TGCGCCAGCAGCCAAGGGACTAGCGGGAGCCCTCGGGACGGGGAGCTGTTTTTT
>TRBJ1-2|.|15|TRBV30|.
CAWSEGPQGNYGYTF
TGTGCCTGGAGTGAGGGCCCGCAGGGGAACTATGGCTACACCTTC
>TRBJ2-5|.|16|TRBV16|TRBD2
CASSQSFPSGQETQYF
TGTGCCAGCAGCCAATCTTTCCCTAGCGGGCAAGAGACCCAGTACTTC
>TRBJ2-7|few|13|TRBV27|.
CASSFGGTYEQYF
TGTGCCAGCAGTTTCGGCGGAACCTACGAGCAGTACTTC
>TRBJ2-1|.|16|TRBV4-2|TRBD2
CASSQKPSGGYNEQFF
TGTGCCAGCAGCCAAAAGCCTAGCGGGGGCTACAATGAGCAGTTCTTC
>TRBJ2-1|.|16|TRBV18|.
CASSPQRSGAGNEQFF
TGTGCCAGCTCACCACAGCGAAGCGGAGCTGGTAATGAGCAGTTCTTC
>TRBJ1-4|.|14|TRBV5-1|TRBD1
CASSEGQGGEKLFF
TGCGCCAGCAGCGAAGGACAGGGGGGGGAAAAACTGTTTTTT
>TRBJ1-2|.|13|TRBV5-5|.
CASSLAHLQGYTF
TGTGCCAGCAGCTTGGCCCATTTACAGGGCTACACCTTC
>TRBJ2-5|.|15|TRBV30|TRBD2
CACKRTSGFQETQYF
TGTGCCTGTAAAAGGACTAGCGGGTTCCAAGAGACCCAGTACTTC